Listed below are T cell receptor beta chains from one sample, sequenced in a study of T cell repertoires in aging, cancer and after chemotherapy. Using its own MiXCR run on the multiplex PCR reads, TCRdb lists one record per CDR3 protein. The sample yields some 11,000 distinct CDR3 sequences, 30% seen once. Material for sequencing was blood. Receptors originate from a human donor in good health. CDR3s include the opening cysteine and the closing phenylalanine or tryptophan. A D gene is named only where the DNA matches it firmly. The size of a clone is reported for some rows only, either as once, few or many, or as a class for expanded clones.

V	J	D	size	DNA	CDR3
TRBV12-3/TRBV12-4	TRBJ2-7	-	medium-sized	TGTGCCAGCAGCCTCGGAAACGAGCAGTACTTC	CASSLGNEQYF
TRBV19	TRBJ2-3	TRBD1	-	TGTGCCAGTAGTATGCAGGGGGCCCCAGATACGCAGTATTTT	CASSMQGAPDTQYF
TRBV7-9	TRBJ1-2	-	-	TGTGCCAGCAGCCAATACTTAGACTATGGCTACACCTTC	CASSQYLDYGYTF
TRBV30	TRBJ1-2	-	-	TGTGCCTGGAGTGTAAGTCCCGCAGGGGACTATGGCTACACCTTC	CAWSVSPAGDYGYTF
TRBV6-5	TRBJ1-2	-	medium-sized	TGTGCCAGCAGTTATTCGGACGGAACCTATGGCTACACCTTC	CASSYSDGTYGYTF
TRBV30	TRBJ1-2	-	medium-sized	TGTGCCTGGAGCCGGGATGAGGGTACAGGCTACACCTTC	CAWSRDEGTGYTF
TRBV7-9	TRBJ2-6	-	few	TGTGCCAGCAGCTTGTGGGGCGCTGGGGCCAACGTCCTGACTTTC	CASSLWGAGANVLTF
TRBV7-2	TRBJ2-5	-	-	TGTGCCAGCAGCTTAGTGGGGGAGACCCAGTACTTC	CASSLVGETQYF
TRBV7-9	TRBJ2-1	TRBD2	few	TGTGCCAGCAGCCCCTCCGGGACTAGCGGTAGAAATGAGCAGTTCTTC	CASSPSGTSGRNEQFF
TRBV20-1	TRBJ2-1	TRBD2	-	TGCAGTGCTAGAGATGGTCCCCTAGCGGGGAACAATGAGCAGTTCTTC	CSARDGPLAGNNEQFF
TRBV19	TRBJ1-1	-	-	TGTGCCAGTAGTATAGGGGGGCTGGTCCCGAACACTGAAGCTTTCTTT	CASSIGGLVPNTEAFF
TRBV11-2	TRBJ2-1	-	-	TGTGCCAGCAGCTACCGGACAAGAGAGACCAATGAGCAGTTCTTC	CASSYRTRETNEQFF
TRBV6-5	TRBJ1-3	TRBD1	-	TGTGCCAGCGCGACAGGGTCCTCTGGAAACACCATATATTTT	CASATGSSGNTIYF
TRBV12-3/TRBV12-4	TRBJ1-2	TRBD1	-	TGTGCCAGCAGCTTGGGACAGGGCTACACCTTC	CASSLGQGYTF
TRBV4-2	TRBJ1-4	-	-	TGTGCCAGCAGCCCGAATCGGGGTGGGTTGTCTAATGAAAAACTGTTTTTT	CASSPNRGGLSNEKLFF